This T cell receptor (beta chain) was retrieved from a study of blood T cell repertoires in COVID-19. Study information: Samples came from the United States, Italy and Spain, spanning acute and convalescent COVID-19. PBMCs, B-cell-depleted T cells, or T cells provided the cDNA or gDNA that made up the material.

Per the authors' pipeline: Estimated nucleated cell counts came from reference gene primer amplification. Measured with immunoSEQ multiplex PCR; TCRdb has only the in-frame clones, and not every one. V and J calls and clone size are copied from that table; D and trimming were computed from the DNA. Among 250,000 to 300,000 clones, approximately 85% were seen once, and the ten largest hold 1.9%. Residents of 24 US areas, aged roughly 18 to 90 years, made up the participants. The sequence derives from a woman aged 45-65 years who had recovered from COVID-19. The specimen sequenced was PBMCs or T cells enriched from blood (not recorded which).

The CDR3 DNA is TGTGCCAGTGGAGGGCTGGGCAACACTGAAGCTTTCTTT. This sequence encodes CASGGLGNTEAFF. The chain has TRBV27 and TRBJ1-1; D call uncertain. Germline values: CDR1 MNHEY, CDR2 SMNVEV (reference sequence). This CDR3 is 13 amino acids long. The ends were cut back, 9 bases at V and 2 bases at J, with 13 bases in the middle.